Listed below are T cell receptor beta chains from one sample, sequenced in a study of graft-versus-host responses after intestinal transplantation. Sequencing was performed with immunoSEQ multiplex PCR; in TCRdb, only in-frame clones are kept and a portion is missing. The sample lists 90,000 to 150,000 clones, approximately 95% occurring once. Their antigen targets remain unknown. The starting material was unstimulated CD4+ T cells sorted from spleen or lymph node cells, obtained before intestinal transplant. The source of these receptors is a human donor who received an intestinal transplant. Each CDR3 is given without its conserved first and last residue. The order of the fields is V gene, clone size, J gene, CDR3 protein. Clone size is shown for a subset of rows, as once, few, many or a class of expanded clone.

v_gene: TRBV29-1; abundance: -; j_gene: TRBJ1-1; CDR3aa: SAQTGMNTEAF
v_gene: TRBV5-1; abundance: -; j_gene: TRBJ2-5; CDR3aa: ASSLGGLAGGYQETQY
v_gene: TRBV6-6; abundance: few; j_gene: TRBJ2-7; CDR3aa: ASRPTGGGEQY
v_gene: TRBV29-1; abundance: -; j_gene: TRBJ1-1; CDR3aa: SANTANTEAF
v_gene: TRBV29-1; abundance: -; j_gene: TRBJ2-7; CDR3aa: SVLVGSPTYEQY
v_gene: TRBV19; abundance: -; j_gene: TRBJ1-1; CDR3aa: ASRLQGLMNTEAF
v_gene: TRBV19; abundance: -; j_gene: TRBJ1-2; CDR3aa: ASMELGTQTGGYT
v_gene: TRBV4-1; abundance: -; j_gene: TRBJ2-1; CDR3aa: ASSQDKANRDNEQF
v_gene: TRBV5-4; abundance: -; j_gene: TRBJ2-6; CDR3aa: ASSLALKQGGPTGANVLT
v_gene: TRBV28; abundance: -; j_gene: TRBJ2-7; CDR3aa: AAGDSSYEQY
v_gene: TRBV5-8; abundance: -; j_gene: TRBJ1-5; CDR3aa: ASSLGWGQPQH
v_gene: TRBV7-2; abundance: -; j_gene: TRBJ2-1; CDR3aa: ASSPGGTYNEQF
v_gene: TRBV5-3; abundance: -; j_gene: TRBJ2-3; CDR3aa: ARSMRDRETDTQY